A single sample is the source of the 27 T cell receptor beta chains below, sequenced in a study of T cells in Graves' hyperthyroidism and ophthalmopathy. RNA transcripts were the template for amplifying TCR beta CDR3 regions. HTBI primers were used for first-round RT-PCR of the TCR CDR3. In TCRdb, the multiplex PCR reads were re-called with MiXCR into one record per CDR3 protein. This table has 380,000 or so distinct CDR3 sequences, 11% to 15% appearing once. The specimen sequenced was blood. The source is a woman aged 25 to 39 with Graves' hyperthyroidism.

This clonotype has a handful of counts. The chain employs TRBV19 and TRBJ2-3, with D possibly TRBD2 on 5 matching bases. Trimming cost V 4 bases and J 14 bases, with 16 bases left between them. CDR3 size: 12 residues. CDR1 LNHDA and CDR2 SQIVND come from the germline V gene (reference sequence). The CDR3 DNA is TGTGCCAGTAGTACCCAGCGGTCCGCATTGTATTTT. Translated, it gives CASSTQRSALYF.

This chain links TRBV19 with TRBJ2-1; D unresolved. Between the trimmed V and J ends, which lost 3 bases and 3 bases, there was a span of 15 bases. The CDR3 is 16 amino acids. The germline V gene has CDR1 LNHDA and CDR2 SQIVND (reference sequence). The CDR3 DNA follows: TGTGCCAGTAGTATTTCACCGGGCGCCCGCTACAATGAGCAGTTCTTC. Its translation: CASSISPGARYNEQFF.

In regard to this clonotype: Given a much more abundant clone one base away, this may be a read error. The rearrangement uses TRBV19 and TRBJ1-5; D remains unclear. CDR1 and CDR2 from the germline V gene are LNHDA and SQIVND (reference sequence). The CDR3 covers 12 residues. In nucleotides, the CDR3 is TGTGCCAGTAGTATCAATCTTCAGCTCCAGCATTTT. The encoded protein is CASSINLQLQHF.

This clonotype was seen many times. The chain links TRBV7-2 to TRBJ2-7, with D possibly called TRBD1 or TRBD2 (6 bases each). The germline gives CDR1 SGHTA, CDR2 FQGNSA. Trimming cost V 8 bases and J 3 bases, with 14 bases left between them. The CDR3 loop spans 13 amino acids. The CDR3 region has the DNA TGTGCCAGCGCCAGAGGGGGAGGCTACGAGCAGTACTTC. This gives the protein CASARGGGYEQYF.

This clonotype occurred many times. The rearrangement links TRBV3-1 to TRBJ2-3, with D perhaps being TRBD1 or TRBD2 (5 bases each). The CDR3 runs to 14 residues. Germline V gene lookup returns CDR1 LGHDT and CDR2 YNNKEL (reference sequence). The V end lost 4 bases, the J end lost 6 bases, and 14 bases lay between the germline ends. The DNA for the CDR3 is TGTGCCAGCAGCCTGAGAGGGACGGGGGATACGCAGTATTTT. It is translated as CASSLRGTGDTQYF.

This clonotype was seen at least ten times. The chain links TRBV6-1 to TRBJ2-5, with D hard to call. The CDR3 contains 15 residues. Trimming took 3 bases from V and 2 from J, leaving 13 bases between them. CDR1 is MNHNS, CDR2 SASEGT, per germline. The chain's CDR3 is CASSDRQKKQETQYF. In nucleotides, the CDR3 is TGTGCCAGCAGTGACAGACAAAAGAAACAAGAGACCCAGTACTTC.

V and J are TRBV6-1 and TRBJ1-5; no clear D. The V gene lost 6 bases and the J gene lost 5 bases, with 17 bases spanning the gap. Germline loops: CDR1 MNHNS, CDR2 SASEGT. CDR3 length equals 15 residues. This chain's CDR3 is CASRRWVGPDQPQHF. The CDR3 DNA sequence: TGTGCCAGCAGGAGGTGGGTGGGCCCAGATCAGCCCCAGCATTTT.

Points on this clonotype: One junction end does not reproduce the germline sequence, and a read error may be involved. The V gene is TRBV12-3 or TRBV12-4, the J gene TRBJ1-6; tentative D call: TRBD1 (5 bases). This CDR3 region has 12 residues. As DNA, the CDR3 is TGTGACAGCAGCCTCGGGGGGTCACCCCTCCACTTT. Protein sequence: CDSSLGGSPLHF.

A few counts support this clonotype. One end of the junction fails to match germline, which may point to a read error. V gene TRBV7-9 combines with J gene TRBJ2-1; TRBD1 aligns across 8 bases. This CDR3 is 11 amino acids long. Germline V lookup: CDR1 SEHNR, CDR2 FQNEAQ (reference sequence). The CDR3 sequence: CASSRTGGPLF. Written as DNA, the CDR3 is TGTGCCAGCAGTAGAACAGGGGGTCCGCTCTTC.

The chain has TRBV30 and TRBJ1-5, with 7 nucleotides matching TRBD1. The J segment lost 2 bases and the V segment lost 4 bases, leaving 17 bases of the junction unmatched. Germline V gene sequence: CDR1 GTSNPN, CDR2 SVGIG (reference sequence). This CDR3 is 18 amino acids long. The CDR3 protein is CAWTPRPPGGERNQPQHF. The DNA for the CDR3 is TGTGCCTGGACCCCGCGCCCGCCAGGGGGTGAGCGCAATCAGCCCCAGCATTTT.

This clonotype was seen a handful of times. The CDR3 spells CASSHGTSGSMKADTQYF. The CDR3 region has the DNA TGTGCCAGCAGCCATGGGACTAGCGGGAGTATGAAAGCAGATACGCAGTATTTT. V is TRBV28 and J is TRBJ2-3, with 14 bases fitting TRBD2. V lost 6 bases and J lost 4; bases outside the gene matches: 12. The CDR3 extends over 18 amino acids. CDR1 and CDR2 (germline): MDHEN, SYDVKM.

There are many counts of this clonotype. The chain uses TRBV11-2 and TRBJ2-7; 7 nucleotides agree with TRBD1. The J segment lost 5 bases and the V segment lost 5 bases, leaving 12 bases of the junction unmatched. Germline CDR1 reads SGHAT; CDR2 reads FQNNGV. The length of the CDR3 is 15 residues. The CDR3 reads CASSHTTGLSNEQYF. The CDR3 region has the DNA TGTGCCAGCAGCCATACGACAGGGTTGTCCAACGAGCAGTACTTC.

This clonotype was counted ten times or more. The chain is built from TRBV12-3 or TRBV12-4 and TRBJ2-5; tentatively, D is TRBD1 (7 bases). V lost 2 bases, J lost 3 bases, and 13 bases lay in between. This CDR3 has 15 residues. The CDR3 is CASSLNRGTEETQYF. The CDR3 bases are TGTGCCAGCAGTTTAAATCGGGGGACAGAAGAGACCCAGTACTTC.

This clonotype was detected many times. The chain employs TRBV20-1 and TRBJ1-2, with D hard to call. The CDR3 totals 14 residues. Germline CDR1 is DFQATT and CDR2 is SNEGSKA (reference sequence). V lost 3 bases, J lost 0 bases, and 11 bases lay in between. CDR3 in amino acids: CSASGGESNYGYTF. CDR3 nucleotide sequence: TGCAGTGCTAGTGGCGGGGAGTCTAACTATGGCTACACCTTC.

In its sample, this clonotype was seen a few times. The V and J genes are TRBV15 and TRBJ2-6; D remains ambiguous. Looked up from germline, CDR1 is LNHNV and CDR2 is YYDKDF (reference sequence). V lost 1 base, J lost 0 bases, and 13 bases lay in between. This CDR3 is built from 18 residues. The CDR3 region has the DNA TGTGCCACCAGCAGAGTCCGGTCCTACCCCTCTGGGGCCAACGTCCTGACTTTC. This sequence encodes CATSRVRSYPSGANVLTF.

V gene TRBV3-1 combines with J gene TRBJ2-5; D is perhaps TRBD2 (7 bases). V shed 8 bases and J shed 1 base, with 11 bases lying between them. This CDR3 has 13 amino acids. Germline V gives CDR1 LGHDT, CDR2 YNNKEL (reference sequence). CDR3 sequence: CASGGGPQETQYF. CDR3 coding DNA: TGTGCCAGCGGGGGGGGGCCCCAAGAGACCCAGTACTTC.

The V call is TRBV19, the J call TRBJ2-5; no firm D call. The V gene's germline CDR1 is LNHDA and CDR2 SQIVND (reference sequence). The CDR3 totals 15 residues. V was cut by 1 base and J by 5 bases, with 14 bases left in between. The CDR3 region is CASSIARLPGETQYF. DNA of the CDR3: TGTGCCAGTAGTATAGCGCGGCTCCCGGGTGAGACCCAGTACTTC.

This chain links TRBV19 with TRBJ2-6; D is unclear. Deletions cut 2 bases from V and 0 bases from J, with 8 bases between. Germline values: CDR1 LNHDA, CDR2 SQIVND (reference sequence). The CDR3 loop spans 16 amino acids. CDR3 sequence (DNA): TGTGCCAGTAGTATAACGCGGACCTCTGGGGCCAACGTCCTGACTTTC. It translates to CASSITRTSGANVLTF.

The chain carries TRBV20-1 and TRBJ2-7, with a possible D match to TRBD2 (5 bases). Germline CDR1 is DFQATT and CDR2 is SNEGSKA (reference sequence). This CDR3 spans 16 amino acids. V was clipped by 5 bases and J by 3 bases, with 23 bases between them. CDR3 in amino acids: CSAGPPGGATIYEQYF. The CDR3 DNA reads TGCAGTGCTGGGCCCCCAGGCGGCGCGACTATCTACGAGCAGTACTTC.

The table lists this clonotype with a few counts. The chain carries TRBV3-1 and TRBJ2-7, with unresolved D. The CDR3 totals 14 residues. Trimming removed 1 base from V and 6 bases from J, with 13 bases in between. Germline loops: CDR1 LGHDT, CDR2 YNNKEL (reference sequence). CDR3 in amino acids: CASSQVGPVGEQYF. CDR3 nucleotides: TGTGCCAGCAGCCAAGTTGGCCCGGTGGGCGAGCAGTACTTC.

The rearrangement links TRBV24-1 to TRBJ1-2; TRBD1 agrees at 11 bases. The CDR3 is 15 residues long. Germline values: CDR1 KGHDR, CDR2 SFDVKD. J lost 4 bases, V lost 4 bases, and 4 bases had no gene match. CDR3 nucleotides: TGTGCCACCAGTGACCCCGGACAGGGGGCCTATGGCTACACCTTC. Translated: CATSDPGQGAYGYTF.

V gene TRBV10-3 combines with J gene TRBJ2-1; 7 nucleotides line up with TRBD2. CDR1 is ENHRY, CDR2 SYGVKD, per germline. The CDR3 length is 14 residues. V lost 7 bases and J lost 5; bases outside the gene matches: 8. DNA for the CDR3: TGTGCCATCACCCGAGGTAGCGGGCACAATGAGCAGTTCTTC. This codes for CAITRGSGHNEQFF.

This clonotype occurred a few times. V usage is TRBV4-2 and J usage is TRBJ2-7; D perhaps matches TRBD2 (6 bases). Per germline, CDR1 LGHNA and CDR2 YNFKEQ. Trimming shortened V by 3 bases and J by 6 bases, and 15 bases separated the two germline ends. This CDR3 comprises 14 residues. CDR3: CASSQSYLGGEQYF. The CDR3 DNA is TGTGCCAGCAGCCAGTCCTATCTGGGGGGCGAGCAGTACTTC.

This clonotype was seen ten or more times. The chain carries TRBV20-1 and TRBJ2-3; TRBD2 matches at 7 bases. CDR3 length: 13 amino acids. J lost 2 bases, V lost 6 bases, and 5 bases had no gene match. Germline V gene data show CDR1 as DFQATT and CDR2 as SNEGSKA (reference sequence). The CDR3 sequence is CSAEAGNTDTQYF. The CDR3 nucleotides read TGCAGTGCAGAAGCGGGGAACACAGATACGCAGTATTTT.

For this clonotype: A clone one base away is much larger, so this may be a read error. The chain has TRBV20-1 and TRBJ1-5, with 7 nucleotides matching TRBD1. Germline CDR1 and CDR2: DFQATT and SNEGSKA (reference sequence). J lost 12 bases, V lost 7 bases, and 15 bases had no gene match. The CDR3 length is 13 residues. CDR3 bases: TGCAGTGGGCAGGACAGCCCGAGGGGGCGCCAGCATTTT. Amino acid sequence: CSGQDSPRGRQHF.

The V call is TRBV28, the J call TRBJ2-7; 7 bases match TRBD2. The CDR3 length is 14 residues. From germline, CDR1 is MDHEN and CDR2 SYDVKM. After removal of 6 bases from V and 7 bases from J, the junction contained 12 bases not matched to a gene. CDR3 in amino acids: CASRYSGPGSEQYF. The CDR3 DNA reads as TGTGCCAGCAGGTATAGCGGGCCGGGATCGGAGCAGTACTTC.

Turning to this clonotype: A clone one base away is much larger, so this may be a read error. This chain links TRBV6-4 with TRBJ2-7; 7 bases line up with TRBD2. After removal of 4 bases from V and 6 bases from J, the junction contained 9 bases not matched to a gene. Germline assignment: CDR1 MRHNA and CDR2 SNTAGT. CDR3 length equals 14 residues. CDR3 amino acids: CASSVSEGGPEQYF. CDR3 DNA sequence: TGTGCCAGCAGTGTATCTGAGGGAGGGCCCGAGCAGTACTTC.